This T cell receptor beta chain was documented in a study of tumor-infiltrating lymphocytes in primary liver carcinoma. The sample holds one count of this clonotype. Its specificity is not known. Compared with germline, one end of the junction differs, possibly owing to a read error. The template, 500 ng total RNA, yielded TCR beta cDNA made with a constant-region primer. Researchers made the TCR beta libraries by running three nested multiplex PCR rounds with slightly modified ARM-PCR. A C-beta reverse primer and TRBV1-TRBV30 forward primers served in each of the first two PCR rounds, at 10 cycles apiece. TCRdb reprocessed the multiplex PCR reads with MiXCR, giving one entry per CDR3 protein. The sample has 150,000 to 200,000 distinct CDR3 sequences, roughly 80% seen once. Unsorted bulk tissue (20-30 mg) underwent RNA and DNA co-extraction. Study-wide points: Reduced overlap was seen in tumor-adjacent and tumor-blood pairs versus tumor region pairs. Detection in all five tumor regions applied to only about 7-25% of top clones.

Germline V gives CDR1 SGHNT, CDR2 YENEEA. The CDR3 sequence is 15 residues long. The sequencing sample was made of tumor tissue from primary liver carcinoma. The TCR comes from a man aged 35 to 55 with primary liver carcinoma and hepatitis B virus infection. The chain links TRBV11-3 to TRBJ2-5; D ambiguous. This CDR3 reads CVSSLGTWERETQYF. In nucleotides, the CDR3 is TGTGTCAGCAGCCTCGGAACATGGGAAAGAGAGACCCAGTACTTC.